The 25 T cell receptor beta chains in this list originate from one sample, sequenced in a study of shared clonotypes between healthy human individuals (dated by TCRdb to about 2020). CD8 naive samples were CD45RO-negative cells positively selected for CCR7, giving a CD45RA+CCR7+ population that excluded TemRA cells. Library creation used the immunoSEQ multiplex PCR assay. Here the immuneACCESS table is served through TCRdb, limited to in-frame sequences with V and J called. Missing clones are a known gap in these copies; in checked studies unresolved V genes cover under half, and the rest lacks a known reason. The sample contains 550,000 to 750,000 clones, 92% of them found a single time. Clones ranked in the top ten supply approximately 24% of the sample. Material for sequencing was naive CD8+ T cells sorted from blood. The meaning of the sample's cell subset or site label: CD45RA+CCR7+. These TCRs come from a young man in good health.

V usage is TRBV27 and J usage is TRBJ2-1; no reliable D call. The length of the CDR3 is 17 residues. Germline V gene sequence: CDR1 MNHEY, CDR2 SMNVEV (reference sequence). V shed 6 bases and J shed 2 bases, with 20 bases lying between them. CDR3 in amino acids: CASRTTGFYETYNEQFF. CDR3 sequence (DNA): TGTGCCAGCAGGACAACCGGGTTTTATGAAACCTACAATGAGCAGTTCTTC.

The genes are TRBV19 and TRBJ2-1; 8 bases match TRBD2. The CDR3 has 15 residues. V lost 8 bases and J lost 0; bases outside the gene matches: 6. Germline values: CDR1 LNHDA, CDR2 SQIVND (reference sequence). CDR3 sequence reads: CASEFSGSSYNEQFF. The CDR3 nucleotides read TGTGCCAGTGAATTCAGCGGGAGCTCCTACAATGAGCAGTTCTTC.

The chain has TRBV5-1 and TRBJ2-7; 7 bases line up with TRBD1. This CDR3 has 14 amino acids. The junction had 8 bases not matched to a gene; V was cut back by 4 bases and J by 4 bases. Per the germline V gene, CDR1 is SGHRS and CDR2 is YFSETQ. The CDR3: CASSAGTAKYEQYF. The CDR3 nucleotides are TGCGCCAGCAGCGCCGGGACAGCAAAATACGAGCAGTACTTC.

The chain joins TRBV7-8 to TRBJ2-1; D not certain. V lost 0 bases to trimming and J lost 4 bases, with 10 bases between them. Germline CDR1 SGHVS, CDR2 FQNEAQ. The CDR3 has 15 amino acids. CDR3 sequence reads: CASSLARGAYNEQFF. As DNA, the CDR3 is TGTGCCAGCAGCTTAGCAAGAGGAGCTTACAATGAGCAGTTCTTC.

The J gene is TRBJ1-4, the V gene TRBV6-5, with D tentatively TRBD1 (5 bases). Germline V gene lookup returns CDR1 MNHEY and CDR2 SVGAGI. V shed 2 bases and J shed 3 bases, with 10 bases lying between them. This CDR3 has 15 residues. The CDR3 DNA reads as TGTGCCAGCAGTTACGCCGGGGGATCTAATGAAAAACTGTTTTTT. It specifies CASSYAGGSNEKLFF.

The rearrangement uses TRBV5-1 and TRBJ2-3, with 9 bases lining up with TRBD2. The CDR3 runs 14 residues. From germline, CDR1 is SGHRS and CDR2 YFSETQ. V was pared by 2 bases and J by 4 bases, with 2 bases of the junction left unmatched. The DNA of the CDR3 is TGCGCCAGCAGCTTTGCGGGAGGGTCAGATACGCAGTATTTT. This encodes CASSFAGGSDTQYF.

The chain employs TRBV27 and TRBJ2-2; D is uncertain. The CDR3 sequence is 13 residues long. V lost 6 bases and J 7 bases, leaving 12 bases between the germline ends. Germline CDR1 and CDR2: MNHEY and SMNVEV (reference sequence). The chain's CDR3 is CASRSLVGGELFF. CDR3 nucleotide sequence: TGTGCCAGCAGATCCCTAGTGGGCGGGGAGCTGTTTTTT.

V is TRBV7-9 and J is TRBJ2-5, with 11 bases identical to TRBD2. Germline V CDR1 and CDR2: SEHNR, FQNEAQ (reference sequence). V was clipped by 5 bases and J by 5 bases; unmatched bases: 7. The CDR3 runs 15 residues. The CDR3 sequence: CASSPLAGGLETQYF. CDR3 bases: TGTGCCAGCAGCCCCTTAGCGGGAGGGCTGGAGACCCAGTACTTC.

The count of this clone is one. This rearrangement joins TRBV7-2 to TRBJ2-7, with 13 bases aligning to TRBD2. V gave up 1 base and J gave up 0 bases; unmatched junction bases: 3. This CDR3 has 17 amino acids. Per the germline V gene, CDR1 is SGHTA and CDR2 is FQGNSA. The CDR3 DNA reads TGTGCCAGCAGCTTAGATTGGACTAGCGGGAGCTCCTACGAGCAGTACTTC. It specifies CASSLDWTSGSSYEQYF.

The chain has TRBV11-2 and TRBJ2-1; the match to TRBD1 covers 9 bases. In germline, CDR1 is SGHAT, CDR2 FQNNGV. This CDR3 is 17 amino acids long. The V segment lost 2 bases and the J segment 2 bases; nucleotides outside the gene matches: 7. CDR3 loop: CASSLYPGTGTYNEQFF. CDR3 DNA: TGTGCCAGCAGCTTATACCCCGGGACAGGGACCTACAATGAGCAGTTCTTC.

The CDR3 nucleotides are TGTGCCATCAGAGGAGGGGCGGGTCGGACCGGGGAGCTGTTTTTT. Amino acids: CAIRGGAGRTGELFF. The gene calls are TRBV10-3 and TRBJ2-2; TRBD2 is a possible D gene (6 bases). Per the germline V gene, CDR1 is ENHRY and CDR2 is SYGVKD. Trimming pared 6 bases from V and 5 bases from J, leaving 16 bases between. The CDR3 is 15 amino acids.

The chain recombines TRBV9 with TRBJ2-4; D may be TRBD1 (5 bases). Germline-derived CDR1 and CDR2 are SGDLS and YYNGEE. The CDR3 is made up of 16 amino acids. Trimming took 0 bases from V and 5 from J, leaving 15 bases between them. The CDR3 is CASSVGDRGRENIQYF. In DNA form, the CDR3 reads TGTGCCAGCAGCGTAGGAGACAGAGGTCGCGAAAACATTCAGTACTTC.

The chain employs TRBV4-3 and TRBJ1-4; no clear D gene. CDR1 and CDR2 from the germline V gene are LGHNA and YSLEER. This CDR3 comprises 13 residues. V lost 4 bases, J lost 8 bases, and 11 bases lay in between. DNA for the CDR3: TGCGCCAGCAGCCTCATCCGCCGGGAAAAACTGTTTTTT. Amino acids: CASSLIRREKLFF.

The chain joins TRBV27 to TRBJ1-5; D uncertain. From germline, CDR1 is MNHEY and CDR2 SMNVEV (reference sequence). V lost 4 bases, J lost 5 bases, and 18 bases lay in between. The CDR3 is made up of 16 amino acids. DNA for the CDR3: TGTGCCAGCAGTTCGCTGACTGTCGGAATCTATCAGCCCCAGCATTTT. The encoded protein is CASSSLTVGIYQPQHF.

The CDR3 nucleotides read TGTGCCAGCAGTCCTAGTTGGTCCGAGCAGTACTTC. Translated, it gives CASSPSWSEQYF. The chain uses TRBV27 and TRBJ2-7; D gene ambiguous. The germline V and J ends were trimmed by 5 bases and 6 bases, with 11 bases remaining between them. The V gene's germline CDR1 is MNHEY and CDR2 SMNVEV (reference sequence). The CDR3 runs 12 residues.

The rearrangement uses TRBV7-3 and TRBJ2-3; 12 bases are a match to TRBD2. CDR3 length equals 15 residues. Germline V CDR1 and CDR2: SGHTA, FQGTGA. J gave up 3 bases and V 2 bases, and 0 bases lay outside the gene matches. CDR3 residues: CASSLGLAGTDTQYF. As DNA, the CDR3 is TGTGCCAGCAGCTTAGGACTAGCGGGGACAGATACGCAGTATTTT.

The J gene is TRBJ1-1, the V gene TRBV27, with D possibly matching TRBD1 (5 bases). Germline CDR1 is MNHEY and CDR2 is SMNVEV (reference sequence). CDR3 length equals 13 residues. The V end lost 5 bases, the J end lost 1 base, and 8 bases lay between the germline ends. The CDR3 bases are TGTGCCAGCAGTCAAGACAGGAACACTGAAGCTTTCTTT. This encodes CASSQDRNTEAFF.

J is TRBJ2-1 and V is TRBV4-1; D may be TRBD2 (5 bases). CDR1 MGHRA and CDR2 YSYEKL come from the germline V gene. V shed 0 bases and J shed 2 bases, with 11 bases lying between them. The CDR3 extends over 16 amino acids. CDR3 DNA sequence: TGCGCCAGCAGCCAAGATCTGAGCGGAGCCTACAATGAGCAGTTCTTC. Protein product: CASSQDLSGAYNEQFF.

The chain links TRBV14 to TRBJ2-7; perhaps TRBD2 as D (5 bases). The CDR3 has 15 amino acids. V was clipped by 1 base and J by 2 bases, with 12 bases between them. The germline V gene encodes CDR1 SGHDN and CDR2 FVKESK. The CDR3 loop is CASSQGADHPYEQYF. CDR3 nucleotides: TGTGCCAGCAGCCAAGGAGCGGATCATCCCTACGAGCAGTACTTC.

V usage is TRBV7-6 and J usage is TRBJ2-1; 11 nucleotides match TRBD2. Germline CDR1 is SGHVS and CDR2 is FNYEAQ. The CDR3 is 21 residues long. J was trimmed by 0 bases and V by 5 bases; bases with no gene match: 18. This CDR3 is CASSPWGASGRTSNSYNEQFF. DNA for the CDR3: TGTGCCAGCAGCCCGTGGGGCGCTAGCGGGAGGACCTCTAACTCCTACAATGAGCAGTTCTTC.

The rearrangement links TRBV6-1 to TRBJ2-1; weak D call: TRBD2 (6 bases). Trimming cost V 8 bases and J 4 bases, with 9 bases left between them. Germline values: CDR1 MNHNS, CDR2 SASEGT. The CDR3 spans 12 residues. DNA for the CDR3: TGTGCCAGCCAGCGGGCTTACAATGAGCAGTTCTTC. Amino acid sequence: CASQRAYNEQFF.

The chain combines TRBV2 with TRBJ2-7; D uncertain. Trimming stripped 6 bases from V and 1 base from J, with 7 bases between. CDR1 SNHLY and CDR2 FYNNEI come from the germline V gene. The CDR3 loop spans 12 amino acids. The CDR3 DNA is TGTGCCAGCAGCTCCTATTCCTACGAGCAGTACTTC. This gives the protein CASSSYSYEQYF.

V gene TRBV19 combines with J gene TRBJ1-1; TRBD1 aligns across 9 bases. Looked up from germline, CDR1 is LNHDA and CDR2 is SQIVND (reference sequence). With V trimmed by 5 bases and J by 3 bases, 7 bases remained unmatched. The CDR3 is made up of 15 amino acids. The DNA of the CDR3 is TGTGCCAGTAGTCTACAGGGGGCACAGGACACTGAAGCTTTCTTT. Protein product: CASSLQGAQDTEAFF.

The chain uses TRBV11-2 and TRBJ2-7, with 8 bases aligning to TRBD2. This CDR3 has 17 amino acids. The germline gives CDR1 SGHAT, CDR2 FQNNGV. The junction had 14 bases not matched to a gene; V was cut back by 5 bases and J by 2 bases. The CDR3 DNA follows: TGTGCCAGCAGCCCATATTCCCATAGCGGGATCGCCTACGAGCAGTACTTC. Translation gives CASSPYSHSGIAYEQYF.

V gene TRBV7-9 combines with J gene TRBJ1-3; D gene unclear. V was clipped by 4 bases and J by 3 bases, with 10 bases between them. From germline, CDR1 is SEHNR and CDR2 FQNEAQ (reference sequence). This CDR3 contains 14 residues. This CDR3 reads CASSSIGSGNTIYF. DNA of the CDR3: TGTGCCAGCAGCTCGATTGGAAGTGGAAACACCATATATTTT.